Following are 11 T cell receptor beta chains from one sample sequenced in a study of blood T cell repertoires in COVID-19. Profiled with immunoSEQ multiplex PCR; TCRdb holds only in-frame clones, not every one. The data contain about 70,000 clones, over 75% of them singletons. The sequenced sample consisted of peripheral blood. The receptor set was obtained from an elderly man with acute or convalescent COVID-19.

This chain's CDR3 is CASSPDGQGNGYTF. CDR3 in DNA: TGTGCCAGCTCACCTGACGGACAGGGAAATGGCTACACCTTC. The chain couples TRBV18 to TRBJ1-2; 8 nucleotides align to TRBD1. Trimming at V came to 3 bases and at J to 6 bases, leaving 6 bases not matched to a gene. The CDR3 sequence is 14 residues long. The germline CDR1 and CDR2 sequences are KGHSH and LQKENI.

This clone appeared a single time. The V gene is TRBV7-8, the J gene TRBJ2-2; a possible D gene is TRBD1 (5 bases). Germline CDR1 reads SGHVS; CDR2 reads FQNEAQ. CDR3 length: 18 residues. The V end lost 1 base, the J end lost 0 bases, and 15 bases lay between the germline ends. CDR3 residues: CASSLGFRQGTNTGELFF. The CDR3 nucleotides read TGTGCCAGCAGCTTAGGATTTCGGCAGGGAACGAACACCGGGGAGCTGTTTTTT. Full variable domain (outside the CDR3, taken from reference TRBV7-8 and TRBJ2-2): GAGVSQSPRYKVAKRGQDVALRCDPISGHVSLFWYQQALGQGPEFLTYFQNEAQLDKSGLPSDRFFAERPEGSVSTLKIQRTQQEDSAVYLCASSLGFRQGTNTGELFFGEGSRLTVL.

V usage is TRBV19 and J usage is TRBJ2-1, with 8 bases matching TRBD2. The CDR3 has 17 residues. Trimming removed 3 bases from V and 6 bases from J; junction bases left unmatched: 13. Germline V CDR1 and CDR2: LNHDA, SQIVND (reference sequence). CDR3 DNA: TGTGCCAGTAGTATCCTTCGGACTAGCTCATTAGGCAATGAGCAGTTCTTC. It is translated as CASSILRTSSLGNEQFF.

The chain is built from TRBV10-2 and TRBJ1-2; D perhaps matches TRBD1 (5 bases). The V end was cut by 10 bases, the J end by 4 bases, with 16 bases between. CDR1 is WSHSY, CDR2 SAAADI, per germline. The CDR3 consists of 13 residues. The CDR3 sequence: CATTRQSTYGYTF. CDR3 DNA sequence: TGCGCCACCACCCGACAGTCAACCTATGGCTACACCTTC.

The rearrangement uses TRBV24-1 and TRBJ2-4, with a weak D call TRBD1 (6 bases). Germline V gene data show CDR1 as KGHDR and CDR2 as SFDVKD. V lost 4 bases and J 3 bases, leaving 12 bases between the germline ends. This CDR3 has 15 amino acids. CDR3 in DNA: TGTGCCACCAGTGACCCCAGGGGAGTCAAAAACATTCAGTACTTC. Its protein is CATSDPRGVKNIQYF.

The V gene is TRBV2, the J gene TRBJ2-7, with a weak D call TRBD1 (7 bases). CDR1 and CDR2 (germline): SNHLY, FYNNEI. The CDR3 is 16 residues long. V was trimmed by 10 bases and J by 3 bases, leaving 25 bases between them. The CDR3 loop is CATEGAEAGSGYEQYF. The CDR3 DNA is TGTGCCACTGAGGGGGCGGAAGCGGGCTCGGGCTACGAGCAGTACTTC.

This chain connects TRBV5-6 to TRBJ2-2; 9 positions agree with TRBD2. This CDR3 contains 16 residues. Germline V gives CDR1 SGHDT, CDR2 YYEEEE. After removal of 0 bases from V and 1 base from J, the junction contained 1 base not matched to a gene. The CDR3 DNA reads TGTGCCAGCAGCTTGGTTAGCGGGGGGAACACCGGGGAGCTGTTTTTT. Protein: CASSLVSGGNTGELFF.

The CDR3 region is CASSGPDRVQPQHF. The CDR3 nucleotides are TGTGCCAGCAGTGGTCCGGACAGGGTGCAGCCCCAGCATTTT. The rearrangement links TRBV2 to TRBJ1-5; 8 nucleotides match TRBD1. V gave up 4 bases and J gave up 7 bases; unmatched junction bases: 6. The CDR3 sequence is 14 residues long. Germline loops: CDR1 SNHLY, CDR2 FYNNEI.

This sequence joins TRBV3-1 (or the pseudogene TRBV3-2) and TRBJ1-3; D not resolved. The CDR3 spans 13 residues. The V end was cut by 3 bases, the J end by 4 bases, with 7 bases between. CDR1 is LGHDT, CDR2 YNNKEL, per germline (reference sequence). The CDR3 sequence: CASSQGGGNTIYF. In DNA form, the CDR3 reads TGTGCCAGCAGCCAGGGAGGAGGAAACACCATATATTTT.

The chain employs TRBV7-9 and TRBJ2-1; perhaps TRBD2 as D (5 bases). The V end was cut by 5 bases, the J end by 10 bases, with 12 bases between. Germline V CDR1 and CDR2: SEHNR, FQNEAQ (reference sequence). This CDR3 is 12 amino acids long. The CDR3 region is CASSQLEIEQFF. CDR3 nucleotide sequence: TGTGCCAGCAGCCAACTAGAAATCGAGCAGTTCTTC.

This clone was recorded once. Other DNA sequences from this sample encode an identical CDR3 as well. The V call is TRBV24-1, the J call TRBJ2-1; D possibly corresponds to TRBD2 (5 bases). The CDR3 sequence is 16 residues long. Trimming left V 3 bases short and J 0 bases short, with 11 bases between. The germline V gene encodes CDR1 KGHDR and CDR2 SFDVKD. The CDR3: CATSDPTGSSYNEQFF. CDR3 DNA: TGTGCCACCAGTGATCCCACGGGAAGCTCCTACAATGAGCAGTTCTTC.